The 31 T cell receptor beta chains in this list originate from one sample, sequenced in a study of blood T cell repertoires in COVID-19. Using immunoSEQ multiplex PCR, the repertoire was profiled, and TCRdb retains in-frame clones only, with some absent. The sample yields over 250,000 clones, around 90% seen once. Sequenced sample: peripheral blood. Every receptor here comes from a young woman with acute or convalescent COVID-19.

The chain combines TRBV6-2 or TRBV6-3 with TRBJ2-5; 8 bases agree with TRBD1. The CDR3 spans 15 residues. V was clipped by 6 bases and J by 2 bases; unmatched bases: 8. Germline CDR1 is MNHEY and CDR2 is SVGEGT. As DNA, the CDR3 is TGTGCCAGCAGCTTGACAGGGGATGTACAAGAGACCCAGTACTTC. It encodes CASSLTGDVQETQYF.

The chain is built from TRBV11-3 and TRBJ2-5, with TRBD2 matching 9 bases. V shed 3 bases, J shed 1 base, and the junction held 15 bases outside the gene matches. CDR1 and CDR2 (germline): SGHNT, YENEEA. The CDR3 totals 19 residues. The CDR3 loop is CASSFLGLAGNMPQETQYF. The CDR3 DNA follows: TGTGCCAGCAGCTTTTTAGGTCTAGCGGGGAACATGCCCCAAGAGACCCAGTACTTC.

The J gene is TRBJ2-6, the V gene TRBV6-2 or TRBV6-3; 13 positions agree with TRBD2. The trim removed 6 bases at V and 1 base at J, leaving 9 bases unmatched. The germline CDR1 and CDR2 sequences are MNHEY and SVGEGT. There are 19 residues in the CDR3. CDR3 sequence (DNA): TGTGCCAGCAGCAACCGCGGACTAGCGGGAGTGTCTGGGGCCAACGTCCTGACTTTC. Protein: CASSNRGLAGVSGANVLTF.

This clone was observed a single time. The genes are TRBV4-2 and TRBJ2-3, with 8 bases fitting TRBD2. The CDR3 runs to 21 residues. The J segment lost 4 bases and the V segment lost 0 bases, leaving 21 bases of the junction unmatched. Germline V CDR1 and CDR2: LGHNA, YNFKEQ. The CDR3, as DNA: TGTGCCAGCAGCCAAGATCGTGGGGGCCAGGGTGTAGCGGGACTCGCAGATACGCAGTATTTT. This codes for CASSQDRGGQGVAGLADTQYF.

This chain joins TRBV19 and TRBJ1-3; D call uncertain. The V gene's germline CDR1 is LNHDA and CDR2 SQIVND (reference sequence). Trimming took off 6 bases at V and 0 bases at J, with 12 bases between the two ends. CDR3 length: 15 amino acids. The CDR3 coding sequence is TGTGCCAGTAGACCGAGTCACAGCTCTGGAAACACCATATATTTT. Its protein is CASRPSHSSGNTIYF.

The chain recombines TRBV7-3 with TRBJ2-3, with D possibly being TRBD2 (5 bases). The CDR3 runs 14 residues. V lost 2 bases and J 7 bases, leaving 13 bases between the germline ends. Germline CDR1 is SGHTA and CDR2 is FQGTGA. The CDR3 spells CASSLVRDMNTQYF. The CDR3 DNA reads TGTGCCAGCAGCTTAGTGAGGGATATGAATACGCAGTATTTT.

The rearrangement uses TRBV24-1 and TRBJ2-1; TRBD1 agrees at 8 bases. CDR1 is KGHDR and CDR2 is SFDVKD in the germline V gene. V shed 0 bases, J shed 9 bases, and the junction held 9 bases outside the gene matches. The CDR3 has 16 residues. DNA for the CDR3: TGTGCCACCAGTGATTTGCCAGGGGGCCTAAACACTGAGCAGTTCTTC. Translating it yields CATSDLPGGLNTEQFF.

The J gene is TRBJ2-1, the V gene TRBV30, with 10 bases that match TRBD2. Trimming removed 3 bases from V and 5 bases from J; junction bases left unmatched: 16. Germline V gene data show CDR1 as GTSNPN and CDR2 as SVGIG (reference sequence). The CDR3 is made up of 18 amino acids. CDR3 sequence (DNA): TGTGCCTGGAGATCCTACCCCGGGACTAGCGCGTCCGACAATGAGCAGTTCTTC. Translated: CAWRSYPGTSASDNEQFF.

V and J are TRBV7-9 and TRBJ2-7; a possible D gene is TRBD1 (5 bases). Germline values: CDR1 SEHNR, CDR2 FQNEAQ (reference sequence). The CDR3 runs 15 residues. The V end lost 5 bases, the J end lost 4 bases, and 18 bases lay between the germline ends. DNA of the CDR3: TGTGCCAGCAGCGCCCCGGGCCAGGGTGTTTACGAGCAGTACTTC. It specifies CASSAPGQGVYEQYF.

The rearrangement uses TRBV6-2 or TRBV6-3 and TRBJ1-5; D remains unclear. There are 15 residues in the CDR3. Trimming stripped 2 bases from V and 0 bases from J, with 8 bases between. Germline CDR1 and CDR2: MNHEY and SVGEGT. CDR3 nucleotide sequence: TGTGCCAGCAGTTACGTCGGGAATAGCAATCAGCCCCAGCATTTT. Translating it yields CASSYVGNSNQPQHF.

The chain joins TRBV5-4 to TRBJ2-1; 8 bases line up with TRBD2. Germline V gene lookup returns CDR1 SGHNT and CDR2 YYREEE (reference sequence). The CDR3 consists of 15 residues. With V trimmed by 2 bases and J by 4 bases, 5 bases remained unmatched. CDR3 sequence: CASSLPGLGYNEQFF. The CDR3 region has the DNA TGTGCCAGCAGCTTACCGGGACTAGGGTACAATGAGCAGTTCTTC.

The gene calls are TRBV4-3 and TRBJ2-1, with TRBD2 matching 7 bases. This CDR3 comprises 17 residues. CDR1 and CDR2 from the germline V gene are LGHNA and YSLEER. Unmatched junction bases numbered 6, after V lost 0 bases and J lost 1 base. CDR3 bases: TGCGCCAGCAGCCAAGAGGGTACTAGCGCTTCCTACAATGAGCAGTTCTTC. This translates into CASSQEGTSASYNEQFF.

The count of this clone is one. This chain uses TRBV4-3 with TRBJ2-7; 10 nucleotides agree with TRBD1. J gave up 2 bases and V 3 bases, and 7 bases lay outside the gene matches. From germline, CDR1 is LGHNA and CDR2 YSLEER. This CDR3 has 16 residues. For the CDR3, the DNA is TGCGCCAGCAGCCAGATCGGGACAGGGGTCACCTACGAGCAGTACTTC. Translated, it gives CASSQIGTGVTYEQYF.

In this sample, this clone turned up a few times. The chain has TRBV7-3 and TRBJ1-1; no reliable D call. CDR1 is SGHTA, CDR2 FQGTGA, per germline. The CDR3 extends over 16 amino acids. V was pared by 2 bases and J by 1 base, with 14 bases between. This CDR3 reads CASSLFLRLRNTEAFF. The DNA of the CDR3 is TGTGCCAGCAGCTTATTCCTCAGGCTTCGGAACACTGAAGCTTTCTTT.

This rearrangement joins TRBV10-3 to TRBJ2-3, with D unresolved. This CDR3 contains 15 residues. V shed 8 bases and J shed 0 bases, with 15 bases lying between them. Germline CDR1 ENHRY, CDR2 SYGVKD. This chain's CDR3 is CAIRSALISTDTQYF. The CDR3 DNA is TGTGCCATCCGATCCGCGCTTATAAGCACAGATACGCAGTATTTT.

The rearrangement links TRBV9 to TRBJ2-3; D not certain. Trimming took 2 bases from V and 0 from J, leaving 13 bases between them. Germline-derived CDR1 and CDR2 are SGDLS and YYNGEE. The CDR3 is 16 residues long. Here the CDR3 reads CASSVGLKSSTDTQYF. CDR3 DNA: TGTGCCAGCAGCGTTGGCTTGAAATCCAGCACAGATACGCAGTATTTT.

The chain employs TRBV5-1 and TRBJ2-4; D might be TRBD2 (5 bases). The germline CDR1 and CDR2 sequences are SGHRS and YFSETQ. With 4 bases removed from V and 2 bases from J, the gap between germline ends came to 13 bases. The CDR3 loop spans 15 amino acids. Here the CDR3 DNA reads TGCGCCAGCAGCGAGGGTGGGCTAACCAAAAACATTCAGTACTTC. This translates into CASSEGGLTKNIQYF.

The chain combines TRBV19 with TRBJ2-2; 14 positions agree with TRBD2. The V gene's germline CDR1 is LNHDA and CDR2 SQIVND (reference sequence). V gave up 3 bases and J gave up 6 bases; unmatched junction bases: 6. The CDR3 sequence is 17 residues long. CDR3 region: CASSMRLAGGPAGELFF. The CDR3 nucleotides read TGTGCCAGTAGTATGCGACTAGCGGGAGGGCCCGCCGGGGAGCTGTTTTTT.

The chain couples TRBV2 to TRBJ2-1, with 10 bases aligning to TRBD1. V was clipped by 8 bases and J by 6 bases; unmatched bases: 7. From germline, CDR1 is SNHLY and CDR2 FYNNEI. The CDR3 has 14 amino acids. The chain's CDR3 is CASGDRGMSNEQFF. The CDR3 DNA sequence: TGTGCCAGCGGGGACAGGGGAATGAGCAATGAGCAGTTCTTC.

Here the CDR3 reads CASSESWRNTEAFF. For the CDR3, the DNA is TGTGCCAGCAGTGAGAGTTGGAGGAACACTGAAGCTTTCTTT. The chain uses TRBV6-1 and TRBJ1-1; D ambiguous. V lost 3 bases and J lost 1, with 9 bases in between. The CDR3 sequence is 14 residues long. Per germline, CDR1 MNHNS and CDR2 SASEGT.

The chain is built from TRBV19 and TRBJ2-5; TRBD1 might be the D (6 bases). Trimming stripped 7 bases from V and 5 bases from J, with 11 bases between. The CDR3 totals 12 residues. Germline CDR1 LNHDA, CDR2 SQIVND (reference sequence). CDR3 residues: CASTNRDETQYF. The CDR3 bases are TGTGCCAGTACCAACAGGGATGAGACCCAGTACTTC. The full variable domain, its missing parts supplied by reference TRBV19 and TRBJ2-5, is DGGITQSPKYLFRKEGQNVTLSCEQNLNHDAMYWYRQDPGQGLRLIYYSQIVNDFQKGDIAEGYSVSREKKESFPLTVTSAQKNPTAFYLCASTNRDETQYFGPGTRLLVL.

The chain uses TRBV19 and TRBJ1-2, with D tentatively TRBD1 (6 bases). This CDR3 is 16 amino acids long. The V end lost 4 bases, the J end lost 3 bases, and 18 bases lay between the germline ends. Germline CDR1 and CDR2: LNHDA and SQIVND (reference sequence). The CDR3 sequence: CASSTEGRGADYGYTF. The CDR3 DNA follows: TGTGCCAGTAGTACCGAAGGACGGGGGGCAGACTATGGCTACACCTTC.

The chain uses TRBV6-2 or TRBV6-3 and TRBJ1-1, with TRBD1 identical over 12 bases. V trimming: 1 base; J trimming: 7 bases; junction bases outside the gene matches: 10. CDR1 is MNHEY and CDR2 is SVGEGT in the germline V gene. The CDR3 has 17 amino acids. The CDR3 nucleotides read TGTGCCAGCAGTTACTTTCCCCCGGGACAGGGGGCAGATGAAGCTTTCTTT. Protein sequence: CASSYFPPGQGADEAFF.

The chain couples TRBV5-1 to TRBJ2-1, with D possibly matching TRBD2 (5 bases). The CDR3 has 16 residues. Trimming shortened V by 3 bases and J by 4 bases, and 17 bases separated the two germline ends. Germline CDR1 SGHRS, CDR2 YFSETQ. Here the CDR3 reads CASSYEGVPSYNEQFF. The CDR3 DNA sequence: TGCGCCAGCAGCTACGAGGGAGTCCCTTCTTACAATGAGCAGTTCTTC.

The gene calls are TRBV18 and TRBJ2-2; no clear D. The CDR3 is 15 amino acids. The germline gives CDR1 KGHSH, CDR2 LQKENI. V shed 3 bases and J shed 0 bases, with 8 bases lying between them. The CDR3 DNA follows: TGTGCCAGCTCACCCCTACGAACGAACACCGGGGAGCTGTTTTTT. It is translated as CASSPLRTNTGELFF. Supplemented by reference TRBV18 and TRBJ2-2, the full variable domain reads NAGVMQNPRHLVRRRGQEARLRCSPMKGHSHVYWYRQLPEEGLKFMVYLQKENIIDESGMPKERFSAEFPKEGPSILRIQQVVRGDSAAYFCASSPLRTNTGELFFGEGSRLTVL.

This clone was seen more than once but under ten times. The V gene is TRBV9, the J gene TRBJ2-1; a weak D match, TRBD2 (7 bases). V lost 4 bases and J 3 bases, leaving 17 bases between the germline ends. The length of the CDR3 is 16 residues. From germline, CDR1 is SGDLS and CDR2 YYNGEE. CDR3 coding DNA: TGTGCCAGCAGCCGTCAGGGAGGGGGGAACTACAATGAGCAGTTCTTC. It yields the protein CASSRQGGGNYNEQFF. Full variable domain (missing parts from reference TRBV9 and TRBJ2-1): DSGVTQTPKHLITATGQRVTLRCSPRSGDLSVYWYQQSLDQGLQFLIQYYNGEERAKGNILERFSAQQFPDLHSELNLSSLELGDSALYFCASSRQGGGNYNEQFFGPGTRLTVL.

The chain is built from TRBV19 and TRBJ2-2; TRBD1 agrees at 9 bases. CDR3 length: 16 amino acids. In germline, CDR1 is LNHDA, CDR2 SQIVND (reference sequence). Trimming removed 1 base from V and 5 bases from J; junction bases left unmatched: 5. Written as DNA, the CDR3 is TGTGCCAGTAGTATAGGGCCGACAGGGGGGACCGGGGAGCTGTTTTTT. It translates to CASSIGPTGGTGELFF.

The DNA of the CDR3 is TGTGCCAGTACCTTAACGAGGGATCAGCCCCAGCATTTT. Protein sequence: CASTLTRDQPQHF. The chain carries TRBV19 and TRBJ1-5; D not resolved. CDR1 is LNHDA, CDR2 SQIVND, per germline (reference sequence). The CDR3 has 13 residues. The V end was cut by 7 bases, the J end by 5 bases, with 12 bases between.

V is TRBV6-5 and J is TRBJ1-2; TRBD1 matches 8 bases. The CDR3 is 13 amino acids. Germline CDR1 is MNHEY and CDR2 is SVGAGI. The V gene end was trimmed by 6 bases and the J gene end by 4 bases; junction bases not matched to a gene: 4. In nucleotides, the CDR3 is TGTGCCAGCAGATTCACAGGGGGCTATGGCTACACCTTC. It yields the protein CASRFTGGYGYTF.

The V gene is TRBV6-1, the J gene TRBJ1-4; D is perhaps TRBD1 (6 bases). Trimming removed 3 bases at V and 3 bases at J, with 8 bases between. This CDR3 comprises 14 residues. CDR1 and CDR2 from the germline V gene are MNHNS and SASEGT. CDR3 DNA: TGTGCCAGCAGTGAGGGGGCAGCTAATGAAAAACTGTTTTTT. Its protein product is CASSEGAANEKLFF.

This chain links TRBV18 with TRBJ2-5; D not resolved. The CDR3 covers 11 residues. V lost 6 bases to trimming and J lost 5 bases, with 7 bases between them. Germline V gene sequence: CDR1 KGHSH, CDR2 LQKENI. Here the CDR3 reads CASSLRETQYF. CDR3 DNA sequence: TGTGCCAGCTCCCTGCGGGAGACCCAGTACTTC.